The clone carrying this T cell receptor (beta chain) has a count of ten or more. Amplification targeted TCR beta CDR3 regions from RNA transcripts. When the TCR CDR3 underwent first-round RT-PCR, the HTBI primer set was used. One entry per CDR3 protein results from TCRdb running MiXCR on the multiplex PCR reads. The sample lists about 510,000 distinct CDR3 sequences, about 15% occurring once. This entry belongs to a study of T cells in Graves' hyperthyroidism and ophthalmopathy. Patients between 18 and 65 years old had hyperthyroidism, newly diagnosed and lasting under 2 months. Patients were excluded because of uncontrolled infection, other autoimmune disease, pregnancy or lactation. Together with thyroid ultrasound, orbital computed tomography, serum thyroxine and TRAb, clinical symptoms were used for diagnoses. Cells are PBMCs isolated from around 9.4 ml of fresh blood. The germline V gene encodes CDR1 MDHEN and CDR2 SYDVKM. The CDR3 is 13 amino acids. V gave up 5 bases and J gave up 1 base, with 9 bases separating them.

Sequencing used blood. The genes are TRBV28 and TRBJ2-7, with D possibly being TRBD2 (6 bases). The source is a woman in her forties with Graves' hyperthyroidism. CDR3 in DNA: TGTGCCAGCAGTGGTGGAGGGTCCTACGAGCAGTACTTC. Translated, it gives CASSGGGSYEQYF.